A selection of T cell receptor beta chains follows, all from one sample in a study of response to subunit inactivated influenza vaccine. TCRdb re-derived calls from the RT-PCR reads in MiXCR, one entry per CDR3 protein. This sample has about 520,000 distinct CDR3 sequences, with less than 30% found just once. The source material was CD4+ T cells sorted from PBMCs, sampled 4 to 6 days after vaccination. These receptors were taken from a man aged 50-60 years who received an inactivated influenza vaccine. Both conserved end residues are trimmed from each CDR3. Fields, in order: CDR3 protein, V gene, CDR3 length.

CDR3 protein: ASSPGRVGETQY
V gene: TRBV18
CDR3 length: 12

CDR3 protein: ATSERTSGSYEQF
V gene: TRBV24-1
CDR3 length: 13

CDR3 protein: SSGTGGARGGYT
V gene: TRBV29-1
CDR3 length: 12

CDR3 protein: ASAFRYSNQPQH
V gene: TRBV12-3/TRBV12-4
CDR3 length: 12

CDR3 protein: SARDLPGANYGYT
V gene: TRBV20-1
CDR3 length: 13

CDR3 protein: ASSESWVSSEKLF
V gene: TRBV2
CDR3 length: 13

CDR3 protein: ASRDRGKAF
V gene: TRBV3-1
CDR3 length: 9

CDR3 protein: ASRTGADTQY
V gene: TRBV6-6
CDR3 length: 10

CDR3 protein: ATSNNRQETQY
V gene: TRBV15
CDR3 length: 11

CDR3 protein: ASSADGVTGELF
V gene: TRBV5-1
CDR3 length: 12

CDR3 protein: ASSGGAELGANVLT
V gene: TRBV5-1
CDR3 length: 14

CDR3 protein: ASSLTSLGEQF
V gene: TRBV28
CDR3 length: 11

CDR3 protein: ASSLVGLLHEQF
V gene: TRBV7-9
CDR3 length: 12

CDR3 protein: ASSLAREVWYNEQF
V gene: TRBV5-6
CDR3 length: 14

CDR3 protein: ASSVWETQY
V gene: TRBV2
CDR3 length: 9

CDR3 protein: ATSDSQVGTDTQY
V gene: TRBV24-1
CDR3 length: 13

CDR3 protein: ASSPVRDRGSGANVLT
V gene: TRBV21-1
CDR3 length: 16

CDR3 protein: ASSPNAAHEQF
V gene: TRBV7-3
CDR3 length: 11

CDR3 protein: ASSLGGLAGVSEQY
V gene: TRBV5-1
CDR3 length: 14

CDR3 protein: AISEPTGNVDTQY
V gene: TRBV10-3
CDR3 length: 13

CDR3 protein: ASSLVGGDYEQY
V gene: TRBV7-2
CDR3 length: 12

CDR3 protein: AWSVSRLAHNEQF
V gene: TRBV30
CDR3 length: 13